This TCR beta chain is from a study of response to subunit inactivated influenza vaccine. Germline loops: CDR1 MDHEN, CDR2 SYDVKM. Trimming removed 3 bases from V and 9 bases from J; junction bases left unmatched: 7. The length of the CDR3 is 15 residues. TCRdb fed the RT-PCR reads into MiXCR, producing one record per CDR3 protein. The sample includes roughly 550,000 distinct CDR3 sequences, 20% to 25% seen only once; the top ten take approximately 3%. These same records also appear under a second study, on T cells expressing NK-cell markers. As that report states: Generation of TCR beta cDNA was performed by 5'RACE template switching incorporating UMIs. In sorted CD3+CD56+NKG2C+, CD3+CD56+NKG2C- and CD3+CD56-NKG2C+ T cells, TCR beta repertoires were obtained. Sequenced donors, eight in total, included seven who were HCMV-seropositive and one who was seronegative. Of the CD8+ T cells in more than five donors, roughly 1.0-7.5% belonged to dominant NKG2C+ clonotypes. Whether expanded NKG2C+ T cell clones recognized HCMV stayed uncertain.

The rearrangement links TRBV28 to TRBJ1-6; 8 nucleotides align to TRBD1. The sequence derives from a man in his fifties or sixties who received an inactivated influenza vaccine. The sample consisted of CD4+ T cells sorted from PBMCs, taken roughly 12 days after vaccination. CDR3 DNA: TGTGCCAGCAGTTTCGACGGGACAGGAGGTTCACCCCTCCACTTT. Translating it yields CASSFDGTGGSPLHF.